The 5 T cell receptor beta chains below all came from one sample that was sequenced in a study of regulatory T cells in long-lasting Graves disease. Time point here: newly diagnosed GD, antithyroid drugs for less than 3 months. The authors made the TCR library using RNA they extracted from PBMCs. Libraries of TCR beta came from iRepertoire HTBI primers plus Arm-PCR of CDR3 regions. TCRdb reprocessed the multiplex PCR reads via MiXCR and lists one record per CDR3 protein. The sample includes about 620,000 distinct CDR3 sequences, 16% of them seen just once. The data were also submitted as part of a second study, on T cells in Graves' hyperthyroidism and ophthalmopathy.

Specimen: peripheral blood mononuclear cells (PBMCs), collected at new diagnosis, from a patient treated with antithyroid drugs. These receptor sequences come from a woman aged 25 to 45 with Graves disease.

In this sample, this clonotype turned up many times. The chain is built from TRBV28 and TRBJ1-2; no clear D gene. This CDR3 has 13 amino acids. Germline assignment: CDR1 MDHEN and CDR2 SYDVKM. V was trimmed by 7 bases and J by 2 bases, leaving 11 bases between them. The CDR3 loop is CASTADGNYGYTF. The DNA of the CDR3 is TGTGCCAGCACCGCGGACGGAAACTATGGCTACACCTTC.

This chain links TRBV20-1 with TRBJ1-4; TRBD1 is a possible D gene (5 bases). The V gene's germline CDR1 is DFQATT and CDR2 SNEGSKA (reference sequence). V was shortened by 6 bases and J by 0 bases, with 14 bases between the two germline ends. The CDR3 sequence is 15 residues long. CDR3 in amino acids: CSAMTVAPTNEKLFF. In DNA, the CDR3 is TGCAGTGCAATGACAGTCGCCCCAACTAATGAAAAACTGTTTTTT.

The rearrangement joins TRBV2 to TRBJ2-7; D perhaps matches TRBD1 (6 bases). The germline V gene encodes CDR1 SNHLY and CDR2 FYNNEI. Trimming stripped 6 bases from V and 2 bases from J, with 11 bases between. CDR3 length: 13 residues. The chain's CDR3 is CASRWTAPYEQYF. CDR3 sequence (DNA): TGTGCCAGCAGATGGACAGCGCCCTACGAGCAGTACTTC. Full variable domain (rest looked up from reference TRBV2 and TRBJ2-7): EPEVTQTPSHQVTQMGQEVILRCVPISNHLYFYWYRQILGQKVEFLVSFYNNEISEKSEIFDDQFSVERPDGSNFTLKIRSTKLEDSAMYFCASRWTAPYEQYFGPGTRLTVT.

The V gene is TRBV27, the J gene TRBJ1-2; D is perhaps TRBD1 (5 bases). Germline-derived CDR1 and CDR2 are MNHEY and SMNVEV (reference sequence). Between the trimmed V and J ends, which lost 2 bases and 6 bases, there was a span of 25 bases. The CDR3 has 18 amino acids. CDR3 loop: CASSLRSGTFKPGDGYTF. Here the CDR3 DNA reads TGTGCCAGCAGTTTAAGGTCTGGGACTTTTAAGCCCGGGGATGGCTACACCTTC.

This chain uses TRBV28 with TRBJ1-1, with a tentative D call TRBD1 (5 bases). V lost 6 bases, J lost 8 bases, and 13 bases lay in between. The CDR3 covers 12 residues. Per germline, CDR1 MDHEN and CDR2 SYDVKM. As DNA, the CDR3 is TGTGCCAGCAGCGTACTCAGGGCCGAAGCTTTCTTT. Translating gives CASSVLRAEAFF. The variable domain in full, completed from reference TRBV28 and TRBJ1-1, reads DVKVTQSSRYLVKRTGEKVFLECVQDMDHENMFWYRQDPGLGLRLIYFSYDVKMKEKGDIPEGYSVSREKKERFSLILESASTNQTSMYLCASSVLRAEAFFGQGTRLTVV.